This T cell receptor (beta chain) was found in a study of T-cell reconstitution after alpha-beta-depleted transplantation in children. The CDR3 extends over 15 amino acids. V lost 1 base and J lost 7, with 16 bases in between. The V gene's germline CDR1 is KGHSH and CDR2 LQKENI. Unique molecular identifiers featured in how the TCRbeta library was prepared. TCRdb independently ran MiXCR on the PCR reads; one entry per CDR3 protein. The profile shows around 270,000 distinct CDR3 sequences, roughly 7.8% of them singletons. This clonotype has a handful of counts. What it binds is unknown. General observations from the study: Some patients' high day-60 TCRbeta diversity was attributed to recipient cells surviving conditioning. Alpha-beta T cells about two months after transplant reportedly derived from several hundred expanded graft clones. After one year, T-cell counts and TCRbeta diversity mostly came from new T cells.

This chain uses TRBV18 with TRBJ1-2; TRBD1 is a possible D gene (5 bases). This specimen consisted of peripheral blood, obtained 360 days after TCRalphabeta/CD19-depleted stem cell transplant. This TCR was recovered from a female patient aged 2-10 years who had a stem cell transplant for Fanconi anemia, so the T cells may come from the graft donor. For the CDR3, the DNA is TGTGCCAGCTCACCACGCAGGGAGGAAGGGAGTGGCTACACCTTC. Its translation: CASSPRREEGSGYTF.